The T cell receptor beta chain under discussion was sequenced for a study of Ad26.COV2.S vaccination and SARS-CoV-2 variants. At the level of the study: Once, or twice with 56 days between doses, Ad26.COV2.S was given intramuscularly. Study-wide findings and caveats: In TCR breadth and depth analyses, total T cell responses may have been underestimated. Breadth of non-spike TCRs did not differ between vaccinees and placebo recipients.

For this clone: Its antigen is currently unknown.

The assay was immunoSEQ multiplex PCR, and TCRdb's table has in-frame clones only and misses some. The sample consists of 450,000 to 550,000 clones, 75% to 90% of them appearing once. The treatment: about 20 received Ad26.COV2.S at low or high dose, single or two shots; 5 received placebo; per-sample allocation not given. Each sample was drawn 63 days after the first injection (of vaccine or placebo). Within Boston, the person who donated was an adult of 18-55 years. This CDR3 has 13 residues. Deletions cut 7 bases from V and 1 base from J, with 10 bases between. CDR1 and CDR2 (germline): ENHRY, SYGVKD.

Sequenced here: peripheral blood, sampled in a trial of Ad26.COV2.S vaccine versus placebo. This receptor was identified in a person between 18 and 59 years old who received the Ad26.COV2.S COVID-19 vaccine or a placebo. This chain connects TRBV10-3 to TRBJ1-2; D gene uncertain. CDR3 nucleotides: TGTGCCATCACCCGGGATCTTAACTATGGCTACACCTTC. Amino acids: CAITRDLNYGYTF.